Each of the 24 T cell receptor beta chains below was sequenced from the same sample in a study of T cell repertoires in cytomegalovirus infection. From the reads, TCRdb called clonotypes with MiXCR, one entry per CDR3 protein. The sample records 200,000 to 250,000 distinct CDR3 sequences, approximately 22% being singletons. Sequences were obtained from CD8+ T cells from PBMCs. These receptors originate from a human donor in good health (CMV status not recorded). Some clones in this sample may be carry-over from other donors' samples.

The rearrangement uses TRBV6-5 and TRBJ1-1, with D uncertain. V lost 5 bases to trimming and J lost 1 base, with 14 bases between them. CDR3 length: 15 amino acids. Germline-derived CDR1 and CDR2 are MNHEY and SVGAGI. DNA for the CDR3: TGTGCCAGCAGTCCTCTTCCCCGACAGAACACTGAAGCTTTCTTT. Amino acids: CASSPLPRQNTEAFF.

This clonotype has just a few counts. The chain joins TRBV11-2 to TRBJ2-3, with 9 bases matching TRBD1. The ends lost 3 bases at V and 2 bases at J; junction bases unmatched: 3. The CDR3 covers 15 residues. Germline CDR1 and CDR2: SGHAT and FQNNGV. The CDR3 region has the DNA TGTGCCAGCAGCTTGGGGACAGGGAACACAGATACGCAGTATTTT. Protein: CASSLGTGNTDTQYF.

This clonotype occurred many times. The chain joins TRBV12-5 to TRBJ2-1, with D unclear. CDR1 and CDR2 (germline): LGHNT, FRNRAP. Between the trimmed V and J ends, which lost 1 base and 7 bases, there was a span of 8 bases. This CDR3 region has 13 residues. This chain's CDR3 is CASGLALTNEQFF. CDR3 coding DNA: TGTGCTAGTGGTTTGGCCCTTACTAATGAGCAGTTCTTC.

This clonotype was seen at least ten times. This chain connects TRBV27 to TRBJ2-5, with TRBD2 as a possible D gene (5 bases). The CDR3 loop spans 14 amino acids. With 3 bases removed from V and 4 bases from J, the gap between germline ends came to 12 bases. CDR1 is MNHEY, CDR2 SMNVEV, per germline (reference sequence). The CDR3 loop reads CASSFTGLPETQYF. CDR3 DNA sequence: TGTGCCAGCAGTTTTACCGGACTCCCAGAGACCCAGTACTTC.

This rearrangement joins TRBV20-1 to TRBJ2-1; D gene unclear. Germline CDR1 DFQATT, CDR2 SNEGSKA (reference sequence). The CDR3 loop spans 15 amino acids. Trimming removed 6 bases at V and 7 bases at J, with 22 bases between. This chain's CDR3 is CSATLWRPKLNEQFF. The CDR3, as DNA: TGCAGTGCCACCCTCTGGAGACCCAAGCTGAATGAGCAGTTCTTC.

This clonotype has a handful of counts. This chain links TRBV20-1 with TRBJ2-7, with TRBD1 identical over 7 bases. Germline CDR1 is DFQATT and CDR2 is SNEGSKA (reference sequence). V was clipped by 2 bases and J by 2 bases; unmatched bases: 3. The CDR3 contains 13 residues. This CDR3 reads CSARRQGAYEQYF. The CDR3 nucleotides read TGCAGTGCTAGAAGGCAGGGGGCCTACGAGCAGTACTTC.

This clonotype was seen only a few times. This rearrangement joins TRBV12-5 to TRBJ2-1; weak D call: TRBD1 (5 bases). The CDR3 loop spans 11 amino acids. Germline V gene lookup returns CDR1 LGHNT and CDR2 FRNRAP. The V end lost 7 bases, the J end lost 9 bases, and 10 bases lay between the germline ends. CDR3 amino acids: CASAIGVEQFF. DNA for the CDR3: TGTGCTAGTGCCATAGGGGTTGAGCAGTTCTTC.

CDR3 loop: CASSPSGQPQHF. The CDR3 nucleotides are TGTGCCAGCAGCCCGAGTGGGCAGCCCCAGCATTTT. The J gene is TRBJ1-5, the V gene TRBV7-9; D not certain. V was trimmed by 5 bases and J by 7 bases, leaving 9 bases between them. The CDR3 length is 12 residues. The germline V gene has CDR1 SEHNR and CDR2 FQNEAQ (reference sequence).

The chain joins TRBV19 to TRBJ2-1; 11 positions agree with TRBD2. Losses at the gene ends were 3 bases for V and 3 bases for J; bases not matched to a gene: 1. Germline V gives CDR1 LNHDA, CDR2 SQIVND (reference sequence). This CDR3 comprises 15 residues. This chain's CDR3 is CASSIGTSGYNEQFF. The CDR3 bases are TGTGCCAGTAGTATTGGGACTAGCGGCTACAATGAGCAGTTCTTC.

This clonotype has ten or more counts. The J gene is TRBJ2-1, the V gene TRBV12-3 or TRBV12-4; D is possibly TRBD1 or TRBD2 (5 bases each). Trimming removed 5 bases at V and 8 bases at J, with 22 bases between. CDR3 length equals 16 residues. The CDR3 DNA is TGTGCCAGCAGTCCTTTCCGGGACCCTGCCGTCCATGAGCAGTTCTTC. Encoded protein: CASSPFRDPAVHEQFF.

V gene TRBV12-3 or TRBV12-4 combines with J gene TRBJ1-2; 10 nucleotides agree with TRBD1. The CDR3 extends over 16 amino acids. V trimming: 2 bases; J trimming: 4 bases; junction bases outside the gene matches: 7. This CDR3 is CASSLLGQGIVYGYTF. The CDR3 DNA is TGTGCCAGCAGTTTATTGGGACAGGGGATAGTCTATGGCTACACCTTC.

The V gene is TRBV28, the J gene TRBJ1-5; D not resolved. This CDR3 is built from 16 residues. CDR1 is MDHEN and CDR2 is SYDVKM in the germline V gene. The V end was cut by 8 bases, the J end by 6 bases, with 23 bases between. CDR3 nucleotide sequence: TGTGCCAGCCCCAAAGTTTTTAAGGACGGGAGTCAGCCCCAGCATTTT. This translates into CASPKVFKDGSQPQHF. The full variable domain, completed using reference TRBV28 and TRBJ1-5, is DVKVTQSSRYLVKRTGEKVFLECVQDMDHENMFWYRQDPGLGLRLIYFSYDVKMKEKGDIPEGYSVSREKKERFSLILESASTNQTSMYLCASPKVFKDGSQPQHFGDGTRLSIL.

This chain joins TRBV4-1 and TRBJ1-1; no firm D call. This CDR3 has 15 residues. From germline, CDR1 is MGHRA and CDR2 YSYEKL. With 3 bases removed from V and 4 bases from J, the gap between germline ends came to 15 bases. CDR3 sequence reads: CASSQVQDRFTEAFF. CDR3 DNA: TGCGCCAGCAGCCAGGTCCAGGATAGGTTCACTGAAGCTTTCTTT.

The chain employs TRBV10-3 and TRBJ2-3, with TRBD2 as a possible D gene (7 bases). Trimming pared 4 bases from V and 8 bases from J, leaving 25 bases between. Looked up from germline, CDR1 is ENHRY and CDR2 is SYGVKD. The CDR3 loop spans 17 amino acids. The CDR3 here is CAISGSGGGASSVTQYF. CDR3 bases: TGTGCCATCAGTGGATCGGGTGGGGGGGCATCGTCAGTTACGCAGTATTTT.

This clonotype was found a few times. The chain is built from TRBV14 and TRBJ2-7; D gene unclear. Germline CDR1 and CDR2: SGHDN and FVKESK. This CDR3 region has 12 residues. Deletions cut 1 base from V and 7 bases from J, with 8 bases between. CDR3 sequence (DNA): TGTGCCAGCAGCCAAGGGGCTGAAGAGCAGTACTTC. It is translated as CASSQGAEEQYF.

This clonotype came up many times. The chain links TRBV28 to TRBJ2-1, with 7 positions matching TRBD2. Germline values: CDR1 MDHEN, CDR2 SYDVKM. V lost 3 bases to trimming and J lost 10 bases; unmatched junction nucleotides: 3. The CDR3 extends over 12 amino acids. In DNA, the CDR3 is TGTGCCAGCAGTTTGGTGGGAGGGGAGCAGTTCTTC. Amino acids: CASSLVGGEQFF.

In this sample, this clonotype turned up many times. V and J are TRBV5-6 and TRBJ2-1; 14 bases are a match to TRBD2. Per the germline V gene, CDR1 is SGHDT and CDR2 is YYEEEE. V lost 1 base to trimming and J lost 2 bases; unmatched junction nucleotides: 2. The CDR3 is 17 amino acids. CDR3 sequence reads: CASSLRTSGGTYNEQFF. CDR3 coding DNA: TGTGCCAGCAGCTTGCGGACTAGCGGGGGGACCTACAATGAGCAGTTCTTC. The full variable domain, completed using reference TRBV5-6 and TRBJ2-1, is DAGVTQSPTHLIKTRGQQVTLRCSPKSGHDTVSWYQQALGQGPQFIFQYYEEEERQRGNFPDRFSGHQFPNYSSELNVNALLLGDSALYLCASSLRTSGGTYNEQFFGPGTRLTVL.

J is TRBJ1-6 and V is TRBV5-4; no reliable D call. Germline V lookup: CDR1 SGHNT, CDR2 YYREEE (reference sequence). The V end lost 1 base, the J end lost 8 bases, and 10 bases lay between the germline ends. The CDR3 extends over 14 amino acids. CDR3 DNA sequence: TGTGCCAGCAGCTTGAGCCGAGTGGATTCACCCCTCCACTTT. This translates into CASSLSRVDSPLHF.

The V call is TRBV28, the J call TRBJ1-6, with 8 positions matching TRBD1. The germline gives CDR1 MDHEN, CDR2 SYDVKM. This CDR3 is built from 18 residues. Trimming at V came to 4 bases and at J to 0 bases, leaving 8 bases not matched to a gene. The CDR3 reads CASSSDREVSSYNSPLHF. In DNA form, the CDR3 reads TGTGCCAGCAGTTCGGACAGGGAGGTCAGCTCCTATAATTCACCCCTCCACTTT. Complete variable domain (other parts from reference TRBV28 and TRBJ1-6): DVKVTQSSRYLVKRTGEKVFLECVQDMDHENMFWYRQDPGLGLRLIYFSYDVKMKEKGDIPEGYSVSREKKERFSLILESASTNQTSMYLCASSSDREVSSYNSPLHFGNGTRLTVT.

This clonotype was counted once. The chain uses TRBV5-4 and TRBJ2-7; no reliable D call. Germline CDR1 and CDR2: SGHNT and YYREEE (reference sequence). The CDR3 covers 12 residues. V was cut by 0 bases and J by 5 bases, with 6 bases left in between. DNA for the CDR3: TGTGCCAGCAGCTTGGCTTCAGACGAGCAGTACTTC. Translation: CASSLASDEQYF.

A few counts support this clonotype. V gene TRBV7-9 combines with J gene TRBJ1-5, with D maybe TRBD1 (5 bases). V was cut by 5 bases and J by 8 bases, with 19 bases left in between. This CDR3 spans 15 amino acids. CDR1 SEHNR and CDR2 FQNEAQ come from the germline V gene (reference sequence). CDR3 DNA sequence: TGTGCCAGCAGCACCTCGACAGTGGCGGGGGAGCCCCAGCATTTT. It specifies CASSTSTVAGEPQHF.

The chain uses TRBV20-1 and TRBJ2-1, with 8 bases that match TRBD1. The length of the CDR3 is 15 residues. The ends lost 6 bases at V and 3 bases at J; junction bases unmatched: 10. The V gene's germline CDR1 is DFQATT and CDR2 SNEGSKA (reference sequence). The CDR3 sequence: CSARGLTGDYNEQFF. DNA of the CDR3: TGCAGTGCCAGGGGGCTGACAGGGGACTACAATGAGCAGTTCTTC.

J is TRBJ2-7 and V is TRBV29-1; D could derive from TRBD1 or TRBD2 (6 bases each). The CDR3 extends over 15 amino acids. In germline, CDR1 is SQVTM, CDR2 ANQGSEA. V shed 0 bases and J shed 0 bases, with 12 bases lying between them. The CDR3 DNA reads TGCAGCGTTGAAGATGAGGGGGGCGTCTCCTACGAGCAGTACTTC. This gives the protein CSVEDEGGVSYEQYF.

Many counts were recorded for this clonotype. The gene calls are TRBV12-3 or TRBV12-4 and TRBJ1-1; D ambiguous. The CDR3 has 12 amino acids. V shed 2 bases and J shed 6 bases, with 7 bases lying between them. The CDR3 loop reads CASSLYGAEAFF. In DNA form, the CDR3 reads TGTGCCAGCAGTTTATACGGAGCTGAAGCTTTCTTT.